A single sample is the source of the 20 T cell receptor beta chains below, sequenced in a study of blood T cells in healthy people across ages. PCR was performed a second time for about 6 to 12 cycles using a sample-barcoded 5' primer and a J-beta primer mix. TCRdb called the 5' RACE reads again in MiXCR, with one record for every CDR3 protein. The table lists about 1.8 million distinct CDR3 sequences, about 50% of them singletons, with 2% to 2.5% in the top ten. Material for sequencing was blood. All receptors come from a woman aged 40 to 50 in good health.

The chain has TRBV20-1 and TRBJ1-2; D gene uncertain. V gave up 3 bases and J gave up 8 bases, with 7 bases separating them. This CDR3 has 10 amino acids. Germline V gene lookup returns CDR1 DFQATT and CDR2 SNEGSKA (reference sequence). The CDR3 loop is CSASFEGYTF. DNA of the CDR3: TGCAGTGCTAGCTTTGAAGGCTACACCTTC.

The chain couples TRBV5-6 to TRBJ2-5; TRBD1 matches 8 bases. After removal of 4 bases from V and 4 bases from J, the junction contained 15 bases not matched to a gene. This CDR3 spans 17 amino acids. In germline, CDR1 is SGHDT, CDR2 YYEEEE. CDR3 nucleotides: TGTGCCAGCAGCCTAAGACAGGGGTGGGGGTCTGGAGAGACCCAGTACTTC. Protein product: CASSLRQGWGSGETQYF.

The chain employs TRBV4-2 and TRBJ2-3; 11 bases fit TRBD2. The V gene end was trimmed by 4 bases and the J gene end by 3 bases; junction bases not matched to a gene: 9. CDR1 is LGHNA and CDR2 is YNFKEQ in the germline V gene. CDR3 length equals 17 residues. The CDR3 nucleotides are TGTGCCAGCAGCCTCCTTTCGGGACTAGCGGAAACAGATACGCAGTATTTT. Translation gives CASSLLSGLAETDTQYF.

Concerning this clonotype: An end of the junction differs from the germline gene, which may be a read error. The chain couples TRBV7-2 to TRBJ1-4; D is undetermined. Germline V gene sequence: CDR1 SGHTA, CDR2 FQGNSA. CDR3 size: 14 residues. The CDR3 here is CASRSAATNEKLFF. DNA for the CDR3: TGTGCCAGCAGGTCGGCAGCAACAAATGAAAAACTGTTTTTT.

The V call is TRBV29-1, the J call TRBJ2-1, with D possibly matching TRBD2 (6 bases). This CDR3 region has 14 residues. Trimming cost V 4 bases and J 7 bases, with 17 bases left between them. Germline V gene lookup returns CDR1 SQVTM and CDR2 ANQGSEA. In DNA form, the CDR3 reads TGCAGCGTTGGTAGCGGTTCCTGGGAAAATGAGCAGTTCTTC. Translation: CSVGSGSWENEQFF.

This chain links TRBV7-2 with TRBJ2-3; 7 bases match TRBD2. Germline-derived CDR1 and CDR2 are SGHTA and FQGNSA. The CDR3 extends over 13 amino acids. Trimming cost V 4 bases and J 9 bases; bases outside gene matches: 7. This CDR3 reads CASSSPTSFTQYF. The CDR3 nucleotides read TGTGCCAGCAGCTCTCCGACTAGCTTCACGCAGTATTTT.

On this clonotype itself: The junction departs from the called germline gene at one end, perhaps through a read error. The chain links TRBV7-2 to TRBJ2-4; a weak D match, TRBD1 (7 bases). The better agreement between TRBJ2-7 and the DNA end casts doubt on the J call. The CDR3 is 16 amino acids. From germline, CDR1 is SGHTA and CDR2 FQGNSA. CDR3 in DNA: TGTGCCGGCAGCTTAGGAGGGGGCAGGGTAACCTACGAGCAGTACTTC. Its protein product is CAGSLGGGRVTYEQYF.

This clonotype appeared a few times. The J gene is TRBJ2-3, the V gene TRBV7-2; the D is unclear. V was cut by 5 bases and J by 4 bases, with 7 bases left in between. The CDR3 totals 12 residues. CDR1 and CDR2 (germline): SGHTA, FQGNSA. CDR3 DNA sequence: TGTGCCAGCAGCCATTACTCAGATACGCAGTATTTT. Translation gives CASSHYSDTQYF.

V gene TRBV20-1 combines with J gene TRBJ1-6; D is unclear. The CDR3 contains 14 residues. The V gene lost 1 base and the J gene lost 6 bases, with 10 bases spanning the gap. CDR1 is DFQATT and CDR2 is SNEGSKA in the germline V gene (reference sequence). CDR3 region: CSARVGTLNSPLHF. The CDR3 nucleotides read TGCAGTGCTAGAGTGGGTACCCTTAATTCACCCCTCCACTTT.

This clonotype was detected a few times. The chain couples TRBV12-3 or TRBV12-4 to TRBJ2-5; TRBD1 matches at 7 bases. The ends lost 4 bases at V and 1 base at J; junction bases unmatched: 6. The CDR3 is 15 residues long. Here the CDR3 reads CASSYGTAPQETQYF. CDR3 coding DNA: TGTGCCAGCAGTTACGGGACAGCCCCCCAAGAGACCCAGTACTTC.

Details on this clonotype: A much more abundant neighbour one base away suggests this may be a read error. The chain employs TRBV7-2 and TRBJ2-6; no firm D call. The CDR3 covers 14 residues. V was clipped by 6 bases and J by 3 bases, with 9 bases between them. From germline, CDR1 is SGHTA and CDR2 FQGNSA. Here the CDR3 DNA reads TGTGCCAGCAGTGTCCCTGGTGGGGCCAACGTCCTGACTTTC. Amino acids: CASSVPGGANVLTF.

This sequence joins TRBV6-6 and TRBJ1-2; TRBD1 matches at 7 bases. CDR3 size: 15 residues. J lost 0 bases, V lost 5 bases, and 6 bases had no gene match. CDR1 and CDR2 (germline): MNHNY, SVGAGI (reference sequence). The DNA of the CDR3 is TGTGCCAGCAGTCGTGACAGGGTACCTAACTATGGCTACACCTTC. It codes for CASSRDRVPNYGYTF.

V and J are TRBV27 and TRBJ2-5; 12 bases agree with TRBD2. The last part of the DNA fits TRBJ2-7 better; the J call may be wrong. Germline V lookup: CDR1 MNHEY, CDR2 SMNVEV (reference sequence). This CDR3 has 16 amino acids. CDR3 amino acids: CASNLTSGGPRSEQYF. In nucleotides, the CDR3 is TGTGCCAGCAACCTGACTAGCGGGGGCCCACGCAGCGAGCAGTACTTC.

As concerns this clonotype: Germline and junction disagree at one end, which may indicate a read error. V usage is TRBV24-1 and J usage is TRBJ2-5; 7 bases match TRBD1. The J call could be wrong; TRBJ2-7 is a better fit for the DNA end. The length of the CDR3 is 13 residues. Germline V CDR1 and CDR2: KGHDR, SFDVKD. This CDR3 reads CAISARDRYEQYF. CDR3 in DNA: TGTGCCATCAGTGCTCGGGACAGATACGAGCAGTACTTC.

This clonotype showed up just a few times. The gene calls are TRBV15 and TRBJ2-5, with D hard to call. The CDR3 loop spans 17 amino acids. Germline V gene sequence: CDR1 LNHNV, CDR2 YYDKDF (reference sequence). Trimming cost V 0 bases and J 0 bases, with 14 bases left between them. The CDR3 loop is CATSRDNDSLYQETQYF. The CDR3 region has the DNA TGTGCCACCAGCAGAGATAATGACTCATTGTACCAAGAGACCCAGTACTTC.

The chain carries TRBV28 and TRBJ2-3; D may be TRBD2 (7 bases). V was trimmed by 7 bases and J by 2 bases, leaving 16 bases between them. The CDR3 runs 15 residues. From germline, CDR1 is MDHEN and CDR2 SYDVKM. CDR3 nucleotides: TGTGCCAGCACCAAGGGGGGGCGGCTCACAGATACGCAGTATTTT. The encoded protein is CASTKGGRLTDTQYF. Filled out from reference TRBV28 and TRBJ2-3, the complete variable domain reads DVKVTQSSRYLVKRTGEKVFLECVQDMDHENMFWYRQDPGLGLRLIYFSYDVKMKEKGDIPEGYSVSREKKERFSLILESASTNQTSMYLCASTKGGRLTDTQYFGPGTRLTVL.

This clonotype was counted once. The genes are TRBV5-1 and TRBJ2-7; the D gene is possibly TRBD2 (6 bases). Trimming removed 4 bases from V and 4 bases from J, with 24 bases in between. The CDR3 loop spans 17 amino acids. CDR1 and CDR2 (germline): SGHRS, YFSETQ. CDR3 in DNA: TGCGCCAGCAGCCCTACCGGGGTTGGCGGGATGCTTTACGAGCAGTACTTC. The encoded protein is CASSPTGVGGMLYEQYF. The variable domain in full, completed from reference TRBV5-1 and TRBJ2-7, reads KAGVTQTPRYLIKTRGQQVTLSCSPISGHRSVSWYQQTPGQGLQFLFEYFSETQRNKGNFPGRFSGRQFSNSRSEMNVSTLELGDSALYLCASSPTGVGGMLYEQYFGPGTRLTVT.

The chain has TRBV12-3 or TRBV12-4 and TRBJ1-1; D possibly corresponds to TRBD1 (6 bases). Deletions cut 5 bases from V and 3 bases from J, with 10 bases between. This CDR3 contains 13 residues. In DNA, the CDR3 is TGTGCCAGCAGTGTACAGGGATACACTGAAGCTTTCTTT. Its protein product is CASSVQGYTEAFF.

The chain uses TRBV9 and TRBJ2-1, with TRBD1 as a possible D gene (7 bases). The ends were cut back, 0 bases at V and 0 bases at J, with 22 bases in the middle. The CDR3 has 20 residues. Germline V gives CDR1 SGDLS, CDR2 YYNGEE. The DNA of the CDR3 is TGTGCCAGCAGCGTAGAAGGGGCAGGGGGGCACCCGAGCTCCTACAATGAGCAGTTCTTC. Its translation: CASSVEGAGGHPSSYNEQFF.

This chain connects TRBV4-3 to TRBJ2-6; 9 positions agree with TRBD2. Unmatched junction bases numbered 5, after V lost 1 base and J lost 1 base. Germline lookup yields CDR1 LGHNA and CDR2 YSLEER. CDR3 length equals 18 residues. The CDR3 sequence is CASSQVAGEPSGANVLTF. DNA of the CDR3: TGCGCCAGCAGCCAAGTAGCGGGAGAACCATCTGGGGCCAACGTCCTGACTTTC.